Sequencing of this T cell receptor (beta chain) was carried out in a study of blood T cell repertoires in COVID-19. This CDR3 is 18 amino acids long. The germline CDR1 and CDR2 sequences are SGHNT and YYREEE (reference sequence). Unmatched junction bases numbered 6, after V lost 5 bases and J lost 0 bases. Using immunoSEQ multiplex PCR, the repertoire was profiled, and TCRdb retains in-frame clones only, with some absent. This sample yields around 130,000 clones, of which around 84% are seen a single time; approximately 18% belongs to the top ten. This sequence originates from a woman older than 75 with acute or convalescent COVID-19. The specimen was peripheral blood. The chain has TRBV5-4 and TRBJ2-1, with 15 bases lining up with TRBD2. The CDR3 DNA reads as TGTGCCAGCAGTACCGGGACTAGCGGGAGGAGCTCCTACAATGAGCAGTTCTTC. Translated: CASSTGTSGRSSYNEQFF.